A few counts support the clone carrying this TCR beta chain. Its matching antigen is unknown. The CDR3 runs to 13 residues. With V trimmed by 4 bases and J by 5 bases, 5 bases remained unmatched. Per the germline V gene, CDR1 is ENHRY and CDR2 is SYGVKD. The use of a sample-barcoded 5' primer and a J-beta primer mix characterized a second PCR of about 7 to 12 cycles. No fewer than 3 million CDR3-containing paired-end reads came from each sample. A single record per CDR3 protein comes from TCRdb applying MiXCR to the 5' RACE reads. The table records around 1.5 million distinct CDR3 sequences, 59% of them present only once. The data are from a study of blood T cells in healthy people across ages. At the level of the study: Capture by template switching was about one barcoded beta molecule per two T cells.

Whole-study results and caveats: Unsorted PBMC input precluded a conclusive naive versus antigen-experienced comparison.

This receptor was identified in a man aged 18-30 years in good health. The chain has TRBV10-3 and TRBJ2-7; 7 nucleotides match TRBD1. Sample: blood. DNA for the CDR3: TGTGCCATCAGTGGACAGGGAACCGACGAGCAGTACTTC. It is translated as CAISGQGTDEQYF.